These 16 T cell receptor beta chains originate from one sample sequenced in a study of PD-L1 blockade in urothelial cancer. Assay used: immunoSEQ multiplex PCR; TCRdb lists only in-frame clones, some missing. The data hold approximately 50,000 clones, with about 80% observed a single time. Time point reported: pretreatment peripheral blood. The input for sequencing was PBMCs, taken around atezolizumab (anti-PD-L1) treatment. These receptor sequences come from an older man with urothelial cancer.

The chain uses TRBV20-1 and TRBJ1-1; the D gene is possibly TRBD1 (5 bases). V lost 5 bases and J lost 1, with 5 bases in between. The CDR3 runs to 11 residues. From germline, CDR1 is DFQATT and CDR2 SNEGSKA (reference sequence). The CDR3 here is CSAGQNTEAFF. CDR3 nucleotides: TGCAGTGCTGGACAGAACACTGAAGCTTTCTTT.

The J gene is TRBJ2-6, the V gene TRBV5-1; 9 nucleotides align to TRBD1. Per germline, CDR1 SGHRS and CDR2 YFSETQ. V lost 7 bases to trimming and J lost 2 bases; unmatched junction nucleotides: 13. CDR3 length equals 18 residues. The CDR3 DNA sequence: TGCGCCAGCGGCCCGGGTCGGGACAGGGTGGCTGGGGCCAACGTCCTGACTTTC. Translating it yields CASGPGRDRVAGANVLTF.

The chain links TRBV19 to TRBJ2-1, with 8 bases that match TRBD2. J was trimmed by 7 bases and V by 4 bases; bases with no gene match: 12. The CDR3 runs 16 residues. Germline V gene lookup returns CDR1 LNHDA and CDR2 SQIVND (reference sequence). The CDR3 sequence is CASSTGTYGGVNEQFF. The CDR3 region has the DNA TGTGCCAGTAGTACTGGGACTTACGGGGGGGTGAATGAGCAGTTCTTC.

This sequence joins TRBV18 and TRBJ1-2, with TRBD1 matching 8 bases. The J segment lost 7 bases and the V segment lost 3 bases, leaving 7 bases of the junction unmatched. CDR1 is KGHSH and CDR2 is LQKENI in the germline V gene. The CDR3 extends over 14 amino acids. The CDR3 DNA sequence: TGTGCCAGCTCACCCGGACAGGGTATCGGTGGCTACACCTTC. Protein sequence: CASSPGQGIGGYTF.

This chain links TRBV10-3 with TRBJ2-7; 8 nucleotides align to TRBD1. Germline CDR1 reads ENHRY; CDR2 reads SYGVKD. Trimming cost V 2 bases and J 3 bases; bases outside gene matches: 0. The CDR3 runs to 13 residues. The CDR3 DNA follows: TGTGCCATCAGTGAGGGACAGGGCTACGAGCAGTACTTC. Translated, it gives CAISEGQGYEQYF.

This clone was found once. The rearrangement joins TRBV11-2 to TRBJ2-3; weak D call: TRBD1 (6 bases). The CDR3 sequence is 15 residues long. The V and J ends lost 1 base and 2 bases respectively, with 10 bases between them. The germline V gene encodes CDR1 SGHAT and CDR2 FQNNGV. CDR3 nucleotide sequence: TGTGCCAGCAGCTTAGTGGGGGCCTTCACAGATACGCAGTATTTT. Its protein product is CASSLVGAFTDTQYF. Full variable domain (missing parts from reference TRBV11-2 and TRBJ2-3): EAGVAQSPRYKIIEKRQSVAFWCNPISGHATLYWYQQILGQGPKLLIQFQNNGVVDDSQLPKDRFSAERLKGVDSTLKIQPAKLEDSAVYLCASSLVGAFTDTQYFGPGTRLTVL.

CDR3 nucleotide sequence: TGTGCCAGCGGGGTACAGGGTAGCGGGGTTGCAGATACGCAGTATTTT. Translation gives CASGVQGSGVADTQYF. The V gene is TRBV9, the J gene TRBJ2-3; 8 nucleotides agree with TRBD2. The V and J ends lost 7 bases and 4 bases, in that order; junction bases with no gene match: 14. CDR1 and CDR2 (germline): SGDLS, YYNGEE. The CDR3 runs to 16 residues.

The V call is TRBV7-2, the J call TRBJ2-5; 11 bases fit TRBD2. The V gene's germline CDR1 is SGHTA and CDR2 FQGNSA. The CDR3 length is 14 residues. J was trimmed by 5 bases and V by 7 bases; bases with no gene match: 6. CDR3 region: CASMWLAGGETQYF. CDR3 coding DNA: TGTGCCAGCATGTGGCTAGCGGGAGGCGAGACCCAGTACTTC. Complete variable domain (other parts from reference TRBV7-2 and TRBJ2-5): GAGVSQSPSNKVTEKGKDVELRCDPISGHTALYWYRQSLGQGLEFLIYFQGNSAPDKSGLPSDRFSAERTGGSVSTLTIQRTQQEDSAVYLCASMWLAGGETQYFGPGTRLLVL.

V usage is TRBV14 and J usage is TRBJ1-2; 7 nucleotides agree with TRBD1. CDR1 SGHDN and CDR2 FVKESK come from the germline V gene. Trimming took 4 bases from V and 4 from J; bases not matched to a gene: 6. The CDR3 length is 14 residues. CDR3 residues: CASSPQGQSYGYTF. Here the CDR3 DNA reads TGTGCCAGCAGCCCCCAGGGACAGTCCTATGGCTACACCTTC. The full variable domain, rest sourced from reference TRBV14 and TRBJ1-2, is EAGVTQFPSHSVIEKGQTVTLRCDPISGHDNLYWYRRVMGKEIKFLLHFVKESKQDESGMPNNRFLAERTGGTYSTLKVQPAELEDSGVYFCASSPQGQSYGYTFGSGTRLTVV.

The chain combines TRBV6-1 with TRBJ2-1; D might be TRBD1 (5 bases). V lost 2 bases and J 2 bases, leaving 13 bases between the germline ends. The CDR3 contains 16 residues. Germline CDR1 and CDR2: MNHNS and SASEGT. CDR3 in amino acids: CASSEQGTAPYNEQFF. The DNA of the CDR3 is TGTGCCAGCAGTGAACAGGGTACAGCCCCCTACAATGAGCAGTTCTTC.

The chain is built from TRBV10-3 and TRBJ1-1, with D possibly being TRBD1 (6 bases). The CDR3 has 15 amino acids. Germline lookup yields CDR1 ENHRY and CDR2 SYGVKD. With 1 base removed from V and 3 bases from J, the gap between germline ends came to 12 bases. Written as DNA, the CDR3 is TGTGCCATCAGTGAGTTCTACAGGGCGGACACTGAAGCTTTCTTT. This translates into CAISEFYRADTEAFF.

The rearrangement joins TRBV19 to TRBJ2-7, with 11 bases matching TRBD1. The CDR3 loop spans 15 amino acids. J lost 3 bases, V lost 4 bases, and 5 bases had no gene match. Germline V lookup: CDR1 LNHDA, CDR2 SQIVND (reference sequence). CDR3 sequence reads: CASSTRDRGSYEQYF. CDR3 DNA: TGTGCCAGTAGTACGAGGGACAGGGGGAGCTACGAGCAGTACTTC.

The genes are TRBV27 and TRBJ1-5; TRBD1 matches 7 bases. The trim removed 6 bases at V and 3 bases at J, leaving 14 bases unmatched. This CDR3 spans 17 amino acids. Germline CDR1 is MNHEY and CDR2 is SMNVEV (reference sequence). The CDR3 nucleotides read TGTGCCAGCAGAGAGGGACAGCCATACTCCCACAATCAGCCCCAGCATTTT. This encodes CASREGQPYSHNQPQHF.

In this sample, this clone turned up once. Here the CDR3 DNA reads TGTGCCAGCAGCCAATCCAGCGGAGGCTATGGCTACACCTTC. Its protein product is CASSQSSGGYGYTF. V is TRBV14 and J is TRBJ1-2; D unresolved. The CDR3 is 14 amino acids. Trimming pared 2 bases from V and 4 bases from J, leaving 11 bases between. Germline V CDR1 and CDR2: SGHDN, FVKESK.

The chain uses TRBV18 and TRBJ1-1, with D possibly matching TRBD1 (6 bases). The length of the CDR3 is 12 residues. Germline V CDR1 and CDR2: KGHSH, LQKENI. V was trimmed by 3 bases and J by 9 bases, leaving 11 bases between them. The CDR3 sequence: CASSPRQDKAFF. The DNA of the CDR3 is TGTGCCAGCTCACCTAGACAGGACAAAGCTTTCTTT.

This clone was seen a handful of times. The gene calls are TRBV10-3 and TRBJ1-2, with 7 nucleotides matching TRBD1. Germline trimming cut 4 bases from V and 6 bases from J; bases unmatched to any gene: 5. The germline gives CDR1 ENHRY, CDR2 SYGVKD. The CDR3 runs to 13 residues. CDR3 DNA: TGTGCCATCAGTGGCCGGGACAGTGATGGCTACACCTTC. This translates into CAISGRDSDGYTF.